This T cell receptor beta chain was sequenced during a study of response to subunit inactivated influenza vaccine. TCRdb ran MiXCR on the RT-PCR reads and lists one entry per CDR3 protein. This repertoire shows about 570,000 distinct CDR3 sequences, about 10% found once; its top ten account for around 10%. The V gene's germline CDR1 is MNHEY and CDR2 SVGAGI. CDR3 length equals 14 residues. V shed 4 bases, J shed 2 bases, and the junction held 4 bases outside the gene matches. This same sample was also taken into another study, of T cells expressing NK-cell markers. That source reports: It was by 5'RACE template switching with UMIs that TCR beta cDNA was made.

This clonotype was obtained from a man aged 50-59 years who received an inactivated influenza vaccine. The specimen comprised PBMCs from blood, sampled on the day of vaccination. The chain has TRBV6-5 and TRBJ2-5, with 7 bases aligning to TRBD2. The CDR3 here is CASSLRLAQETQYF. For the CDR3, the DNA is TGTGCCAGCAGTTTAAGACTAGCTCAAGAGACCCAGTACTTC.